Detailed here is one TCR beta chain. Antigen specificity is unknown. The record originates from a study of spatial heterogeneity in lung cancer. About the research overall: Averaged across combinations, each unique TCR and UMI pairing appeared more than ten times in raw reads, which were uncorrected. Study findings and constraints: Coverage of tumor T cells, an estimated figure, was approximately 7.7% for alpha and approximately 13% for beta chains. One measure, the expanded intratumoral alpha and beta TCR count, tracked tumor mutation counts.

Time point indicated: sample taken at primary tumor resection. Every cDNA TCR molecule received its own unique molecular identifier. TCRdb recomputed calls from the 5' RACE reads with MiXCR, one row per CDR3 protein. This sample has approximately 94,000 distinct CDR3 sequences, with approximately 4.4% found just once. The TCR comes from a male donor with early-stage non-small cell lung cancer. The input for sequencing was lung tumor tissue, taken at surgery.

CDR3 sequence reads: CASRKQGPDNEQFF. DNA for the CDR3: TGTGCCAGCAGGAAGCAAGGCCCCGACAATGAGCAGTTCTTC. The gene calls are TRBV3-1 and TRBJ2-1, with D unresolved. V lost 6 bases and J lost 5, with 14 bases in between. CDR1 and CDR2 from the germline V gene are LGHDT and YNNKEL (reference sequence). The CDR3 runs 14 residues.